These T cell receptor beta chains were read from a single sample in a study of regulatory T cells in long-lasting Graves disease. One entry per CDR3 protein, called by TCRdb with MiXCR from the multiplex PCR reads. In the table there are around 500,000 distinct CDR3 sequences, roughly 14% of which are singletons. Another study also made use of these data, one on T cells in Graves' hyperthyroidism and ophthalmopathy.

Sequencing was performed on peripheral blood mononuclear cells (PBMCs), taken at new diagnosis, from a patient treated with antithyroid drugs. The source is a man younger than 45 with Graves disease. Each CDR3 is given with its conserved first and last residue. Fields, in order: clone size, V gene, CDR3 length, J gene, D gene, CDR3 protein, CDR3 DNA. A D gene is named only where the DNA matches it firmly. A clone size is listed for some rows: how often the clone was seen (once, few, many), or a class if it is expanded.

abundance: many; v_gene: TRBV20-1; len: 13; j_gene: TRBJ1-1; d_gene: NA; CDR3aa: CSATQPRRSEAFF; CDR3nt: TGCAGTGCCACCCAGCCCCGCAGGTCTGAAGCTTTCTTT
abundance: many; v_gene: TRBV6-2/TRBV6-3; len: 17; j_gene: TRBJ1-6; d_gene: NA; CDR3aa: CASSDTEESSYNSPLHF; CDR3nt: TGTGCCAGCAGCGACACAGAGGAGAGCTCCTATAATTCACCCCTCCACTTT
abundance: few; v_gene: TRBV4-1; len: 17; j_gene: TRBJ2-7; d_gene: NA; CDR3aa: CASSQGPGPAGLYEQYF; CDR3nt: TGCGCCAGCAGCCAAGGTCCGGGACCAGCGGGCCTCTACGAGCAGTACTTC
abundance: many; v_gene: TRBV19; len: 14; j_gene: TRBJ2-7; d_gene: NA; CDR3aa: CASSPALAHYEQYF; CDR3nt: TGTGCCAGTAGTCCAGCCCTGGCCCACTACGAGCAGTACTTC
abundance: NA; v_gene: TRBV5-1; len: 14; j_gene: TRBJ2-7; d_gene: NA; CDR3aa: CASSLAQGTYEQYF; CDR3nt: TGCGCCAGCAGCTTGGCCCAGGGTACCTACGAGCAGTACTTC
abundance: NA; v_gene: TRBV5-5; len: 13; j_gene: TRBJ1-2; d_gene: TRBD1; CDR3aa: CASSTSGGGGYTF; CDR3nt: TGTGCCAGCAGCACCTCAGGGGGGGGAGGCTACACCTTC
abundance: NA; v_gene: TRBV19; len: 17; j_gene: TRBJ2-6; d_gene: NA; CDR3aa: CASSISLRSSGANVLTF; CDR3nt: TGTGCCAGTAGCATCTCTCTGAGGAGCTCTGGGGCCAACGTCCTGACTTTC
abundance: many; v_gene: TRBV5-1; len: 13; j_gene: TRBJ2-1; d_gene: NA; CDR3aa: CASSFKGDNEQFF; CDR3nt: TGCGCCAGCAGCTTTAAAGGGGACAATGAGCAGTTCTTC
abundance: many; v_gene: TRBV27; len: 15; j_gene: TRBJ2-7; d_gene: TRBD2; CDR3aa: CASSMTSGYSYEQYF; CDR3nt: TGTGCCAGCAGTATGACTAGCGGATACTCCTACGAGCAGTACTTC
abundance: many; v_gene: TRBV5-6; len: 15; j_gene: TRBJ2-5; d_gene: NA; CDR3aa: CASSLRGGTEETQYF; CDR3nt: TGTGCCAGCAGCCTTCGGGGGGGGACAGAAGAGACCCAGTACTTC
abundance: few; v_gene: TRBV5-1; len: 17; j_gene: TRBJ2-1; d_gene: TRBD2; CDR3aa: CASGRTSVPSSYNEQFF; CDR3nt: TGCGCCAGCGGGAGGACTAGCGTCCCGAGCTCCTACAATGAGCAGTTCTTC
abundance: many; v_gene: TRBV28; len: 15; j_gene: TRBJ1-5; d_gene: TRBD1; CDR3aa: CASSFGQGAIQPQHF; CDR3nt: TGTGCCAGCAGTTTCGGGCAGGGGGCGATTCAGCCCCAGCATTTT
abundance: few; v_gene: TRBV18; len: 14; j_gene: TRBJ1-2; d_gene: NA; CDR3aa: CASSPGVDGIGYTF; CDR3nt: TGTGCCAGCTCACCAGGAGTTGATGGGATTGGCTACACCTTC
abundance: many; v_gene: TRBV28; len: 11; j_gene: TRBJ2-1; d_gene: NA; CDR3aa: CASSPLKEQFF; CDR3nt: TGTGCCAGCAGCCCTTTGAAAGAGCAGTTCTTC
abundance: NA; v_gene: TRBV20-1; len: 15; j_gene: TRBJ1-4; d_gene: TRBD1; CDR3aa: CSARELSDRGRKLFF; CDR3nt: TGCAGTGCTAGAGAGCTAAGCGACAGGGGGCGAAAACTGTTTTTT
abundance: many; v_gene: TRBV28; len: 18; j_gene: TRBJ1-1; d_gene: TRBD1; CDR3aa: CASSSRRSRDRDGAEAFF; CDR3nt: TGTGCCAGCAGTTCACGGCGTAGCCGGGACAGGGATGGCGCTGAAGCTTTCTTT
abundance: NA; v_gene: TRBV5-4; len: 15; j_gene: TRBJ2-1; d_gene: NA; CDR3aa: CASSHAGQGTDEQFF; CDR3nt: TGTGCCAGCAGCCACGCAGGGCAGGGTACCGATGAGCAGTTCTTC